These T cell receptor beta chains were read from a single sample in a study of identical twins. One entry per CDR3 protein results from TCRdb running MiXCR on the 5' RACE reads. In the table there are more than 1.5 million distinct CDR3 sequences, more than 30% of which are singletons. The sample comprised cord blood. The source of these receptors is a newborn girl in good health. Each CDR3 is given with its conserved first and last residue. A D gene is named only where the DNA matches it firmly. Clone size, where shown, is once, few, many, or a class for clones that have expanded.

v_gene	j_gene	abundance	d_gene	CDR3aa	CDR3nt
TRBV5-1	TRBJ2-3	many	TRBD2	CASSRTSDTQYF	TGCGCCAGCAGCCGGACTAGCGATACGCAGTATTTT
TRBV4-1	TRBJ1-2	-	TRBD1	CASSQDGQGTYGYTF	TGCGCCAGCAGCCAAGATGGACAGGGTACATATGGCTACACCTTC
TRBV6-5	TRBJ2-2	-	-	CASSYEGAGTGELFF	TGTGCCAGCAGTTACGAGGGGGCGGGGACCGGGGAGCTGTTTTTT
TRBV3-1	TRBJ2-3	few	TRBD2	CASSASGGSDTQYF	TGTGCCAGCAGCGCTAGCGGGGGATCAGATACGCAGTATTTT
TRBV7-2	TRBJ2-5	-	-	CASSLTGPTRYEQYF	TGTGCCAGCAGCTTAACAGGGCCAACAAGGTATGAGCAGTACTTC
TRBV18	TRBJ2-3	once	TRBD2	CASSPPGGLIASTDTQYF	TGTGCCAGCTCACCACCGGGGGGACTAATTGCAAGCACAGATACGCAGTATTTT
TRBV5-1	TRBJ1-1	-	-	CASRQNAEAFF	TGCGCCAGCAGACAGAACGCTGAAGCTTTCTTT
TRBV28	TRBJ2-5	few	-	CASSLGWGPQGAQYF	TGTGCCAGCAGTTTAGGTTGGGGCCCTCAAGGGGCCCAGTACTTC
TRBV7-2	TRBJ1-2	few	TRBD1	CASSLIGQARPNYGYTF	TGTGCCAGCAGCTTAATCGGACAGGCGCGCCCGAACTATGGCTACACCTTC
TRBV28	TRBJ2-5	-	TRBD2	CASSSRRGAGGPMETQYF	TGTGCCAGCAGTTCCCGCCGGGGAGCGGGAGGGCCTATGGAGACCCAGTACTTC
TRBV7-6	TRBJ1-4	few	-	CASSPRGVGEKLFF	TGTGCCAGCAGCCCCAGGGGTGTTGGTGAAAAACTGTTTTTT
TRBV20-1	TRBJ2-6	-	-	CSAMVGGGANVLTF	TGCAGTGCTATGGTGGGAGGTGGGGCCAACGTCCTGACTTTC
TRBV4-1	TRBJ1-2	-	-	CASSQDPRGKDGYTF	TGCGCCAGCAGCCAAGACCCCAGGGGAAAGGATGGCTACACCTTC
TRBV11-1	TRBJ2-2	-	TRBD2	CASSLLAGTYTGELFF	TGTGCCAGCAGCTTATTAGCGGGGACCTACACCGGGGAGCTGTTTTTT
TRBV27	TRBJ2-5	-	-	CASSLRLVSSNEQYF	TGTGCCAGCAGTTTAAGACTAGTCTCGTCCAATGAGCAGTACTTC
TRBV7-9	TRBJ2-1	few	-	CASSFPSYRGRNEQFF	TGTGCCAGCAGCTTCCCTAGTTATCGGGGGAGGAATGAGCAGTTCTTC
TRBV20-1	TRBJ1-2	-	TRBD1	CGARGQGAAHNYGYTF	TGCGGTGCTAGAGGCCAGGGGGCGGCCCATAACTATGGCTACACCTTC
TRBV20-1	TRBJ2-7	-	-	CSARDMGGIEYEQYF	TGCAGTGCTAGAGATATGGGGGGAATCGAGTACGAGCAGTACTTC
TRBV7-2	TRBJ2-1	few	-	CASSLSGLDRLSYNEQFF	TGTGCCAGCAGCTTATCGGGGCTAGATCGTCTGTCCTACAATGAGCAGTTCTTC
TRBV12-3/TRBV12-4	TRBJ2-2	-	-	CASSMGHGTGELFF	TGTGCCAGCAGTATGGGACACGGCACCGGGGAGCTGTTTTTT
TRBV12-3/TRBV12-4	TRBJ2-3	-	TRBD2	CASSLAGTATDTQYF	TGTGCCAGCAGTCTAGCGGGAACGGCCACAGATACGCAGTATTTT
TRBV10-3	TRBJ1-4	-	-	CAISETSTGTGEKLFF	TGTGCCATCAGTGAGACATCTACAGGGACGGGTGAAAAACTGTTTTTT
TRBV9	TRBJ1-4	few	TRBD1	CASETGEKLFF	TGTGCCAGCGAGACAGGGGAAAAACTGTTTTTT
TRBV27	TRBJ2-3	-	-	CASSSWFSGADTQYF	TGTGCCAGCAGTTCGTGGTTTAGCGGAGCAGATACGCAGTATTTT
TRBV27	TRBJ2-4	-	-	CASSAGGILAKNIQYF	TGTGCCAGCAGTGCTGGAGGCATCCTGGCCAAAAACATTCAGTACTTC
TRBV11-2	TRBJ2-5	-	-	CASSSAGQKYQETQYF	TGTGCCAGCAGCTCGGCGGGACAGAAGTACCAAGAGACCCAGTACTTC
TRBV20-1	TRBJ2-3	few	-	CSARGQSPSTDTQYF	TGCAGTGCTAGAGGACAGTCCCCTAGCACAGATACGCAGTATTTT
TRBV27	TRBJ1-5	few	-	CASSFSGDQPQHF	TGTGCCAGCAGCTTCTCGGGGGATCAGCCCCAGCATTTT
TRBV12-3/TRBV12-4	TRBJ1-3	-	-	CAITPTGSSGNTIYF	TGTGCCATTACTCCGACTGGAAGCTCTGGAAACACCATATATTTT
TRBV12-3/TRBV12-4	TRBJ2-7	-	TRBD2	CASSLPGLAGYNEQYF	TGTGCCAGCAGTTTACCGGGCCTAGCGGGGTACAATGAGCAGTACTTC
TRBV28	TRBJ2-3	few	-	CASSSPFGSTDTQYF	TGTGCCAGCAGTTCACCTTTCGGGTCCACAGATACGCAGTATTTT
TRBV6-5	TRBJ2-7	many	TRBD1	CASSYSGTGLSYEQYF	TGTGCCAGCAGTTACTCAGGGACAGGTCTTTCCTACGAGCAGTACTTC
TRBV10-3	TRBJ1-1	-	-	CAIRGTWANTEAFF	TGTGCCATCAGGGGGACTTGGGCGAACACTGAAGCTTTCTTT
TRBV10-3	TRBJ2-1	-	TRBD2	CAIIPRESYNEQFF	TGTGCCATCATTCCGCGGGAGTCCTACAATGAGCAGTTCTTC
TRBV4-2	TRBJ1-1	-	TRBD1	CAGSRQGANEAFF	TGTGCCGGCAGCCGACAGGGGGCGAATGAAGCTTTCTTT
TRBV27	TRBJ2-6	-	TRBD2	CACSPTSGFGSGANVLTF	TGTGCCTGCAGTCCTACTAGCGGGTTCGGCTCTGGGGCCAACGTCCTGACTTTC
TRBV6-6	TRBJ1-1	few	-	CASSYSRGMNEAFF	TGTGCCAGCAGTTACTCAAGAGGGATGAATGAAGCTTTCTTT
TRBV13	TRBJ1-1	few	-	CASSLGGPRTEAFF	TGTGCCAGCAGCTTAGGAGGCCCCCGCACTGAAGCTTTCTTT
TRBV28	TRBJ2-5	few	-	CASSPRGQDTQYF	TGTGCCAGCAGTCCCCGGGGCCAAGATACCCAGTACTTC
TRBV20-1	TRBJ1-1	-	-	CSARTRGLNTEAFF	TGCAGTGCTAGGACGAGGGGCCTGAACACTGAAGCTTTCTTT
TRBV5-1	TRBJ2-5	-	-	CASSLETERLYF	TGCGCCAGCAGCTTGGAGACGGAGAGACTGTACTTC
TRBV12-3/TRBV12-4	TRBJ1-2	few	TRBD1	CASSSVRNNRGDGYGYTF	TGTGCCAGCAGTTCGGTCCGGAACAACAGGGGAGACGGCTATGGCTACACCTTC
TRBV28	TRBJ2-7	many	-	CASSLVGQQGYEQYF	TGTGCCAGCAGTCTTGTTGGTCAACAGGGTTACGAGCAGTACTTC
TRBV20-1	TRBJ2-3	few	-	CSASRHKPGAAYEDTQYF	TGCAGTGCCAGCCGTCACAAACCGGGGGCAGCATATGAAGATACGCAGTATTTT
TRBV7-9	TRBJ1-5	many	TRBD1	CASSLGTGLNQPQHF	TGCGCCAGCAGCCTCGGGACAGGGCTCAATCAGCCCCAGCATTTT
TRBV5-1	TRBJ2-3	few	-	CASSLELYGENTDTQYF	TGCGCCAGCAGCTTGGAGCTGTACGGGGAGAACACAGATACGCAGTATTTT
TRBV28	TRBJ2-1	-	TRBD2	CAALPGLVKNEQFF	TGTGCCGCTCTTCCCGGACTAGTAAAGAATGAGCAGTTCTTC
TRBV19	TRBJ2-1	-	TRBD1	CASSIRPRQGHNEQFF	TGTGCCAGTAGTATTCGCCCGAGACAGGGTCACAATGAGCAGTTCTTC
TRBV13	TRBJ2-4	-	-	CASSFLRGNVKNIQYF	TGTGCCAGCAGCTTCCTCAGGGGCAACGTCAAAAACATTCAGTACTTC
TRBV20-1	TRBJ1-3	-	-	CSANQESGNTIYF	TGCAGTGCTAATCAGGAGTCTGGAAACACCATATATTTT